This T cell receptor (beta chain) was recovered during a study of cytomegalovirus exposure and HLA in healthy donors. Losses at the gene ends were 1 base for V and 4 bases for J; bases not matched to a gene: 4. The germline V gene has CDR1 SGHVS and CDR2 FQNEAQ. There are 15 residues in the CDR3. As regards this clone: The antigen is undetermined.

Study-wide findings and caveats: It was reported in a later analysis that an Asian-associated ancestry cluster showed fewer N-insertions than the approximately 700-donor mean. Some TCR beta chains (more than 150 of them) were listed as cytomegalovirus-associated. Later on, an analysis tied 15,000 to 20,000 TCR beta sequences to HLA alleles at 0.05 false discovery rate.

Primers included in the PCR were 60 Vbeta and 13 Jbeta primers. The assay was immunoSEQ multiplex PCR, and TCRdb's table has in-frame clones only and misses some. The data hold about 140,000 clones, with just under 85% observed a single time. The chain employs TRBV7-8 and TRBJ1-3, with TRBD1 matching over 7 bases. Sequenced sample: PBMCs. The sequence came from a man in his thirties or forties in good health and CMV-seropositive. CDR3 DNA: TGTGCCAGCAGCTTAGGGGACAGACTGGGAAACACCATATATTTT. The encoded protein is CASSLGDRLGNTIYF.